One and the same sample provided the 5 T cell receptor beta chains below, sequenced in a study of T and B cells in COVID-19 patients. Blood genomic DNA input for TRB amplification was about 250-500 ng. Multiplex PCR with BIOMED2 TRB-A/B primer pools amplified TRB rearrangements. MiXCR, run by TCRdb on the multiplex PCR reads, gives a single entry per CDR3 protein. The sample contains around 15,000 distinct CDR3 sequences, about 30% of which appear only once. The sequenced sample consisted of blood. The receptors come from a human donor who had recovered from COVID-19.

This clonotype was picked up many times. This chain uses TRBV19 with TRBJ1-2, with D unclear. CDR1 and CDR2 (germline): LNHDA, SQIVND (reference sequence). The CDR3 runs to 15 residues. Trimming took 2 bases from V and 6 from J, leaving 16 bases between them. DNA for the CDR3: TGTGCCAGTAGTATAAAGACAAAGTCACCACATGGCTACACCTTC. Residues: CASSIKTKSPHGYTF. Complete variable domain (other parts from reference TRBV19 and TRBJ1-2): DGGITQSPKYLFRKEGQNVTLSCEQNLNHDAMYWYRQDPGQGLRLIYYSQIVNDFQKGDIAEGYSVSREKKESFPLTVTSAQKNPTAFYLCASSIKTKSPHGYTFGSGTRLTVV.

This clonotype was seen many times. Mismatch with germline at one junction end may stem from a read error. V and J are TRBV6-5 and TRBJ1-2, with unresolved D. CDR1 and CDR2 (germline): MNHEY, SVGAGI. The CDR3 is 13 amino acids. CDR3 nucleotides: TGTGCCAGCACTTACGGCAGATTATATGGCTACACCTTC. Encoded protein: CASTYGRLYGYTF.

This clonotype was recorded a few times. This chain links TRBV7-9 with TRBJ2-7; 11 nucleotides match TRBD1. Germline-derived CDR1 and CDR2 are SEHNR and FQNEAQ (reference sequence). V lost 4 bases, J lost 6 bases, and 5 bases stayed unmatched. This CDR3 is built from 14 residues. CDR3 loop: CASSSPGQGGEQYF. The CDR3 DNA is TGTGCCAGCAGCTCACCGGGACAGGGGGGCGAGCAGTACTTC.

V is TRBV5-1 and J is TRBJ2-3; TRBD1 aligns across 7 bases. CDR3 length: 14 residues. The J segment lost 4 bases and the V segment lost 3 bases, leaving 5 bases of the junction unmatched. Germline CDR1 SGHRS, CDR2 YFSETQ. Written as DNA, the CDR3 is TGCGCCAGCAGCTCGGGACAGCCGCCAGATACGCAGTATTTT. The encoded protein is CASSSGQPPDTQYF.

CDR3 sequence (DNA): TGTGCCACCAGCAGGGGACTAGCGGATCGAGATACGCAGTATTTT. Protein: CATSRGLADRDTQYF. V gene TRBV15 combines with J gene TRBJ2-3, with TRBD2 identical over 11 bases. CDR3 length equals 15 residues. From germline, CDR1 is LNHNV and CDR2 YYDKDF (reference sequence). The J segment lost 5 bases and the V segment lost 3 bases, leaving 4 bases of the junction unmatched.